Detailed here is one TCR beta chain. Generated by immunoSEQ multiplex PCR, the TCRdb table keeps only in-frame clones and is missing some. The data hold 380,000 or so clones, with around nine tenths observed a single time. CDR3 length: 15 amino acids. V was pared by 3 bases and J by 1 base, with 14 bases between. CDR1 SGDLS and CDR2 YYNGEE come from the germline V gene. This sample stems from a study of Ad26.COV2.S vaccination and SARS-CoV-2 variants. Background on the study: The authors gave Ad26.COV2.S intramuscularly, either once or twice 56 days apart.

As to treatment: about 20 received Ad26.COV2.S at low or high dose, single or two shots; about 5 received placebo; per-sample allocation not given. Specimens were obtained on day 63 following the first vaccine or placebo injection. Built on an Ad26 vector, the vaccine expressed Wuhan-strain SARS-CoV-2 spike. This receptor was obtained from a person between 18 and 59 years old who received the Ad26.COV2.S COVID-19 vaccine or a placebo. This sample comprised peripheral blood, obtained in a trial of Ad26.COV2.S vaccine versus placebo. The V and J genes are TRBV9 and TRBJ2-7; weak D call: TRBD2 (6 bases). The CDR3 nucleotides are TGTGCCAGCAGCGCCGGGACTGCCACTTCCTACGAGCAGTACTTC. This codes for CASSAGTATSYEQYF.